This is a list of T cell receptor beta chains from one sample in a study of T cells in localized non-small cell lung cancer. Assay: immunoSEQ multiplex PCR; the TCRdb copy retains only in-frame clones and omits some. The sample consists of about 40,000 clones, approximately 84% of them appearing once. The material was peripheral blood, obtained before any cancer treatment. These receptors all come from a man aged 35 to 69 with stage I lung adenocarcinoma. CDR3s leave out the opening cysteine and the closing phenylalanine or tryptophan. Each record gives: D gene, V gene, J gene, CDR3 protein. A D gene is named only where the DNA matches it firmly.

D: TRBD2; V: TRBV28; J: TRBJ2-7; CDR3: ASTPLGTSGSWEQY
D: TRBD1; V: TRBV4-1; J: TRBJ2-2; CDR3: ASSQVSGGLGTGELF
D: NA; V: TRBV18; J: TRBJ1-3; CDR3: ASSPTTRTGNTIY
D: TRBD2; V: TRBV28; J: TRBJ2-7; CDR3: ASSFTGGTLSYEQY
D: TRBD1; V: TRBV5-6; J: TRBJ2-7; CDR3: ASSYPGQGWEQY
D: NA; V: TRBV19; J: TRBJ1-1; CDR3: ASTSFRGEAF
D: NA; V: TRBV5-1; J: TRBJ2-7; CDR3: ASSLGGVGLYEQY
D: NA; V: TRBV5-6; J: TRBJ1-4; CDR3: ASSLRNNEKLF
D: NA; V: TRBV6-5; J: TRBJ2-1; CDR3: ASSYGGGTTDEQF
D: NA; V: TRBV4-1; J: TRBJ1-1; CDR3: ASSPKVNTEAF
D: NA; V: TRBV7-2; J: TRBJ2-7; CDR3: ASSLPYYPQGILDYEQY
D: TRBD1; V: TRBV4-3; J: TRBJ2-2; CDR3: ASSRQGTGELF
D: NA; V: TRBV13; J: TRBJ2-7; CDR3: ASSPLTGSYEQY
D: NA; V: TRBV7-9; J: TRBJ2-1; CDR3: ASSVGNSRF
D: NA; V: TRBV4-3; J: TRBJ2-3; CDR3: ASSQDLATDTQY
D: NA; V: TRBV6-5; J: TRBJ2-7; CDR3: ASSYEGYEQY
D: TRBD2; V: TRBV6-1; J: TRBJ2-1; CDR3: ASSELGLEANEQF
D: TRBD1; V: TRBV7-2; J: TRBJ2-3; CDR3: ASSINADQGADTQY
D: NA; V: TRBV28; J: TRBJ1-1; CDR3: ASTGPGTRIREAF
D: NA; V: TRBV19; J: TRBJ2-3; CDR3: ASSMTRYLTDTQY
D: NA; V: TRBV7-3; J: TRBJ2-7; CDR3: ASSNWGYEQY
D: TRBD1; V: TRBV20-1; J: TRBJ1-1; CDR3: SAPDRAEAF
D: NA; V: TRBV30; J: TRBJ2-2; CDR3: AWSVQAPRGELF
D: TRBD2; V: TRBV5-1; J: TRBJ2-2; CDR3: ASSLELAGGYNGELF
D: TRBD2; V: TRBV27; J: TRBJ2-4; CDR3: ASSSRLAGDIQY
D: TRBD1; V: TRBV30; J: TRBJ2-5; CDR3: AWSPGTGPTPQY
D: TRBD1; V: TRBV6-1; J: TRBJ1-5; CDR3: ASSEAPGQGYQPQH
D: TRBD2; V: TRBV29-1; J: TRBJ2-3; CDR3: SVEGTSGISSDTQY
D: TRBD2; V: TRBV4-3; J: TRBJ2-1; CDR3: ASSPDEAGEQF
D: TRBD1; V: TRBV9; J: TRBJ2-1; CDR3: ASSVVGQGYNEQF
D: NA; V: TRBV11-2; J: TRBJ1-3; CDR3: ASSLEPGNTIY
D: NA; V: TRBV6-6; J: TRBJ2-7; CDR3: ASSSRTYEQY
D: NA; V: TRBV7-9; J: TRBJ1-2; CDR3: ASSSPTQGGGYT
D: NA; V: TRBV7-2; J: TRBJ1-5; CDR3: ASSLRDINQPQH
D: NA; V: TRBV6-5; J: TRBJ1-2; CDR3: ASRDDGLGVGYT
D: NA; V: TRBV30; J: TRBJ1-2; CDR3: AWSVQGAGGYT
D: NA; V: TRBV6-5; J: TRBJ2-7; CDR3: ASVGYPTYEQY
D: NA; V: TRBV7-9; J: TRBJ1-3; CDR3: ASSLKSGIANTIY
D: NA; V: TRBV5-6; J: TRBJ1-5; CDR3: ASSLASTPGNQPQH